The T cell receptor beta chain described here comes from a study of early stage breast cancer tumors. On the study more broadly: ER+/PR+/HER2- status applied to about 80% of the 16 invasive breast tumors.

Each sample had two DNA replicates, about 0.5 ug blood or about 1.5 ug tissue. TCRdb's copy holds only in-frame clones and misses some; the assay was immunoSEQ multiplex PCR. Of over 25,000 clones listed, 75% to 90% are singletons. Germline CDR1 is SGHTA and CDR2 is FQGTGA. The CDR3 has 17 residues. Trimming removed 2 bases from V and 7 bases from J; junction bases left unmatched: 12. The J gene is TRBJ2-1, the V gene TRBV7-3, with 9 bases matching TRBD1. The receptor was isolated from a person between 60 and 69 years old with breast cancer. Specimen: blood. The CDR3 reads CASSLHATGTGPNEQFF. The CDR3 nucleotides are TGTGCCAGCAGCTTACACGCGACCGGGACAGGGCCGAATGAGCAGTTCTTC.